This entry lists 27 T cell receptor beta chains sequenced from one sample in a study of graft-versus-host responses after intestinal transplantation. Assay: immunoSEQ multiplex PCR; the TCRdb copy retains only in-frame clones and omits some. The table has about 88,000 clones, approximately 89% seen once. No cognate antigen is known for these TCRs. This specimen was unstimulated CD4+ T cells sorted from spleen or lymph node cells, taken before transplant. The origin of the receptors is a human donor who was the organ donor for an intestinal transplant.

The gene calls are TRBV11-3 and TRBJ1-2; TRBD1 matches 7 bases. V lost 6 bases to trimming and J lost 6 bases; unmatched junction nucleotides: 7. Germline V gene data show CDR1 as SGHNT and CDR2 as YENEEA. CDR3 size: 13 residues. CDR3 sequence reads: CASSDRVRNGYTF. Here the CDR3 DNA reads TGTGCCAGCAGTGACAGGGTACGGAATGGCTACACCTTC.

The J gene is TRBJ1-1, the V gene TRBV6-5; maybe TRBD1 (6 bases). CDR3 length equals 13 residues. Deletions cut 7 bases from V and 3 bases from J, with 12 bases between. Germline-derived CDR1 and CDR2 are MNHEY and SVGAGI. The CDR3 loop reads CASTTTGYTEAFF. DNA for the CDR3: TGTGCCAGCACCACCACAGGGTACACTGAAGCTTTCTTT.

V gene TRBV19 combines with J gene TRBJ2-7; tentatively, D is TRBD2 (7 bases). Germline V gene sequence: CDR1 LNHDA, CDR2 SQIVND (reference sequence). The V end was cut by 4 bases, the J end by 4 bases, with 14 bases between. The CDR3 covers 14 residues. CDR3 region: CASSRGGGYYEQYF. The CDR3, as DNA: TGTGCCAGTAGTAGGGGAGGGGGGTATTACGAGCAGTACTTC.

The rearrangement links TRBV27 to TRBJ2-7; D possibly corresponds to TRBD1 (5 bases). Germline CDR1 reads MNHEY; CDR2 reads SMNVEV (reference sequence). V lost 2 bases to trimming and J lost 5 bases, with 13 bases between them. This CDR3 comprises 14 residues. The CDR3 loop reads CASSLQGFSNEQYF. DNA for the CDR3: TGTGCCAGCAGTTTACAGGGATTTTCGAACGAGCAGTACTTC.

The DNA for the CDR3 is TGTGCCAGCAGCTCCACAGGGGTAACTGGAAACACCATATATTTT. Protein: CASSSTGVTGNTIYF. J is TRBJ1-3 and V is TRBV11-2; 7 bases fit TRBD1. Germline V lookup: CDR1 SGHAT, CDR2 FQNNGV. The trim removed 4 bases at V and 2 bases at J, leaving 5 bases unmatched. This CDR3 has 15 residues.

The chain couples TRBV6-6 to TRBJ1-4, with D hard to call. There are 15 residues in the CDR3. Germline V gene lookup returns CDR1 MNHNY and CDR2 SVGAGI (reference sequence). V gave up 0 bases and J gave up 6 bases, with 11 bases separating them. The DNA of the CDR3 is TGTGCCAGCAGTTACTCGAGAGGATGGGATGAAAAACTGTTTTTT. Translation gives CASSYSRGWDEKLFF.

V gene TRBV2 combines with J gene TRBJ1-1, with no clear D. Trimming removed 7 bases at V and 4 bases at J, with 7 bases between. CDR1 and CDR2 from the germline V gene are SNHLY and FYNNEI. This CDR3 has 11 amino acids. CDR3 sequence reads: CASNGFTEAFF. CDR3 DNA sequence: TGTGCCAGCAACGGGTTCACTGAAGCTTTCTTT.

The chain combines TRBV9 with TRBJ2-7; D not certain. CDR1 is SGDLS and CDR2 is YYNGEE in the germline V gene. The CDR3 extends over 13 amino acids. Trimming removed 0 bases from V and 3 bases from J, with 7 bases in between. CDR3 nucleotides: TGTGCCAGCAGCGTAGCCTCTAGCTACGAGCAGTACTTC. It encodes CASSVASSYEQYF.

V and J are TRBV6-1 and TRBJ2-1; 14 bases align to TRBD2. Germline values: CDR1 MNHNS, CDR2 SASEGT. The CDR3 consists of 19 residues. V was clipped by 4 bases and J by 10 bases; unmatched bases: 18. The CDR3 loop reads CASSARLAGGPGLYGEQFF. DNA for the CDR3: TGTGCCAGCAGTGCCCGACTAGCGGGGGGGCCAGGTCTGTATGGGGAGCAGTTCTTC.

The chain recombines TRBV23-1 with TRBJ2-7; 7 bases line up with TRBD1. TRBV23-1 is noted as an ORF with a role that remains uncertain. CDR3 length equals 14 residues. With V trimmed by 2 bases and J by 5 bases, 6 bases remained unmatched. CDR3: CASSQTRGLHEQYF. CDR3 bases: TGCGCCAGCAGTCAAACGAGGGGGCTCCACGAGCAGTACTTC.

The chain employs TRBV10-2 and TRBJ2-1, with a weak D call TRBD2 (6 bases). CDR3 length: 14 residues. With 7 bases removed from V and 1 base from J, the gap between germline ends came to 11 bases. Germline CDR1 and CDR2: WSHSY and SAAADI. The CDR3 spells CASISRGSYNEQFF. The CDR3 bases are TGCGCCAGCATTTCCCGGGGGTCCTACAATGAGCAGTTCTTC.

This rearrangement joins TRBV7-9 to TRBJ2-3; D might be TRBD1 (5 bases). This CDR3 has 14 amino acids. Germline V gene lookup returns CDR1 SEHNR and CDR2 FQNEAQ (reference sequence). With 1 base removed from V and 0 bases from J, the gap between germline ends came to 5 bases. This chain's CDR3 is CASSLDRSTDTQYF. The CDR3 nucleotides read TGTGCCAGCAGCTTAGACAGGAGCACAGATACGCAGTATTTT.

The chain uses TRBV20-1 and TRBJ1-3, with D perhaps matching TRBD1 (5 bases). Between the trimmed V and J ends, which lost 3 bases and 16 bases, there was a span of 16 bases. This CDR3 is built from 11 residues. CDR1 and CDR2 from the germline V gene are DFQATT and SNEGSKA (reference sequence). In DNA form, the CDR3 reads TGCAGTGCTAGTATGAGCAGGGTGCCGTATTTT. Protein: CSASMSRVPYF.

The V and J genes are TRBV6-4 and TRBJ1-5; 8 nucleotides agree with TRBD1. CDR1 MRHNA and CDR2 SNTAGT come from the germline V gene. J lost 2 bases, V lost 11 bases, and 8 bases had no gene match. CDR3 length: 14 amino acids. CDR3 sequence reads: CAGLQGVGNQPQHF. CDR3 DNA sequence: TGTGCCGGACTACAGGGGGTAGGCAATCAGCCCCAGCATTTT.

The V and J genes are TRBV7-3 and TRBJ2-5, with TRBD2 matching 13 bases. J was trimmed by 2 bases and V by 5 bases; bases with no gene match: 2. The germline CDR1 and CDR2 sequences are SGHTA and FQGTGA. The CDR3 runs to 15 residues. This CDR3 is CASSLTSGGQETQYF. The CDR3 region has the DNA TGTGCCAGCAGCCTGACTAGCGGGGGGCAAGAGACCCAGTACTTC.

This clone was observed a single time. The gene calls are TRBV5-4 and TRBJ2-5; TRBD2 agrees at 8 bases. CDR3 size: 14 residues. V lost 2 bases, J lost 1 base, and 1 base stayed unmatched. Germline loops: CDR1 SGHNT, CDR2 YYREEE (reference sequence). The CDR3 sequence is CASSFRGGQETQYF. In DNA, the CDR3 is TGTGCCAGCAGCTTCCGGGGGGGCCAAGAGACCCAGTACTTC.

In nucleotides, the CDR3 is TGTGCCAGCAGCTCTGGACTAGCGGGCACAGATACGCAGTATTTT. Protein sequence: CASSSGLAGTDTQYF. The rearrangement links TRBV6-1 to TRBJ2-3, with TRBD2 matching over 10 bases. The CDR3 spans 15 residues. The V gene's germline CDR1 is MNHNS and CDR2 SASEGT. V shed 6 bases and J 1 base; nucleotides not matched to a gene: 4.

This sequence joins TRBV6-6 and TRBJ1-1; 7 positions match TRBD1. The germline V gene has CDR1 MNHNY and CDR2 SVGAGI (reference sequence). After removal of 6 bases from V and 3 bases from J, the junction contained 10 bases not matched to a gene. This CDR3 is built from 15 residues. This CDR3 is CASSREGAGYTEAFF. CDR3 nucleotides: TGTGCCAGCAGCCGGGAGGGGGCGGGGTACACTGAAGCTTTCTTT.

J is TRBJ2-1 and V is TRBV5-1; TRBD2 matches 10 bases. CDR1 and CDR2 (germline): SGHRS, YFSETQ. CDR3 size: 15 residues. V lost 4 bases and J lost 5; bases outside the gene matches: 6. In DNA form, the CDR3 reads TGCGCCAGCAGCCCGCCTAGCGGGAGACACAATGAGCAGTTCTTC. Translated: CASSPPSGRHNEQFF.

CDR3 nucleotide sequence: TGTGCCACATCACAGGGTGCTAATGAGCAGTTCTTC. Translating gives CATSQGANEQFF. This chain joins TRBV10-3 and TRBJ2-1, with D perhaps TRBD1 (6 bases). Trimming cost V 10 bases and J 7 bases, with 14 bases left between them. Germline CDR1 and CDR2: ENHRY and SYGVKD. This CDR3 is built from 12 residues.

This clone occurred once. This sequence joins TRBV11-3 and TRBJ2-1; TRBD2 might be the D (7 bases). Between the trimmed V and J ends, which lost 3 bases and 11 bases, there was a span of 20 bases. The germline V gene has CDR1 SGHNT and CDR2 YENEEA. The CDR3 has 15 residues. CDR3 coding DNA: TGTGCCAGCAGCTTGAGTGGGGGGGCCGTCTCACAGCAGTTCTTC. This translates into CASSLSGGAVSQQFF.

The chain joins TRBV6-1 to TRBJ1-2; D may be TRBD1 (5 bases). The CDR3 loop spans 14 amino acids. Trimming stripped 5 bases from V and 2 bases from J, with 12 bases between. Germline CDR1 reads MNHNS; CDR2 reads SASEGT. DNA for the CDR3: TGTGCCAGCAGTTCCCTCGGGGGGAACTATGGCTACACCTTC. Encoded protein: CASSSLGGNYGYTF.

This chain uses TRBV11-3 with TRBJ2-3, with 10 nucleotides matching TRBD2. With 4 bases clipped from V and 6 bases from J, the junction kept 16 bases outside the gene matches. Germline V gives CDR1 SGHNT, CDR2 YENEEA. This CDR3 has 18 residues. Here the CDR3 reads CASSSALGQRGGLDTQYF. CDR3 coding DNA: TGTGCCAGCAGCTCCGCCCTGGGTCAGCGGGGGGGCCTGGATACGCAGTATTTT.

The chain links TRBV29-1 to TRBJ2-5, with 8 bases lining up with TRBD1. The CDR3 is made up of 12 amino acids. V shed 6 bases, J shed 5 bases, and the junction held 5 bases outside the gene matches. Germline loops: CDR1 SQVTM, CDR2 ANQGSEA. The CDR3: CSVGTGGETQYF. The DNA for the CDR3 is TGCAGCGTGGGGACAGGAGGCGAGACCCAGTACTTC.

V usage is TRBV5-1 and J usage is TRBJ2-1; TRBD2 agrees at 12 bases. The CDR3 totals 15 residues. The ends lost 4 bases at V and 4 bases at J; junction bases unmatched: 3. Germline values: CDR1 SGHRS, CDR2 YFSETQ. The CDR3 bases are TGCGCCAGCAGCCGCCTAGCGGGGGGGTACAATGAGCAGTTCTTC. This sequence encodes CASSRLAGGYNEQFF.

The rearrangement uses TRBV21-1 and TRBJ2-7; the D call of TRBD1 is as the table states it, not checked on the DNA. TRBV21-1 is an annotated pseudogene. The CDR3 runs to 18 residues. The CDR3 DNA sequence: TGTGCCAGCAGCAAATCAAGGACAGGGGGATCTCAAAATTACGAGCAGTACTTC. It specifies CASSKSRTGGSQNYEQYF.

This clone was detected a few times. V gene TRBV2 combines with J gene TRBJ2-1, with 13 bases that match TRBD2. V lost 1 base and J lost 7; bases outside the gene matches: 10. This CDR3 is built from 18 residues. Germline values: CDR1 SNHLY, CDR2 FYNNEI. The CDR3 DNA reads as TGTGCCAGCAGTGAAGAACTAGCGGGAGGGCCCTGGGGGAATGAGCAGTTCTTC. Its translation: CASSEELAGGPWGNEQFF. Full variable domain (outside the CDR3, taken from reference TRBV2 and TRBJ2-1): EPEVTQTPSHQVTQMGQEVILRCVPISNHLYFYWYRQILGQKVEFLVSFYNNEISEKSEIFDDQFSVERPDGSNFTLKIRSTKLEDSAMYFCASSEELAGGPWGNEQFFGPGTRLTVL.